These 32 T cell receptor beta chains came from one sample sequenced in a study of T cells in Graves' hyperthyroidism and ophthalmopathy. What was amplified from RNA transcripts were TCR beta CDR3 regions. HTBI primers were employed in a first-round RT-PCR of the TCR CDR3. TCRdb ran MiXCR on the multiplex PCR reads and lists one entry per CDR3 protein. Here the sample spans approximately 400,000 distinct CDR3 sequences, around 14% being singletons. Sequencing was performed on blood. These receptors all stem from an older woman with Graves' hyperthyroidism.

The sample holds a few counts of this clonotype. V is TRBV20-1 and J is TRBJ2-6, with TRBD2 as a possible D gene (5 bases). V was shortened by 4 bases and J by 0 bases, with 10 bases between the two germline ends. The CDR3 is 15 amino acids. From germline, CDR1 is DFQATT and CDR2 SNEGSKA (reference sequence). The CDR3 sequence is CSANEGSSGANVLTF. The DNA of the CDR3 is TGCAGTGCTAACGAAGGGAGCTCTGGGGCCAACGTCCTGACTTTC.

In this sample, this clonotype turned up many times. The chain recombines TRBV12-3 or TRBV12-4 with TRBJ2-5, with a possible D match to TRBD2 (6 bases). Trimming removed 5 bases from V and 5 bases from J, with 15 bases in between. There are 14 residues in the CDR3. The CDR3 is CASSVGGVVETQYF. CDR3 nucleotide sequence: TGTGCCAGCAGTGTGGGCGGGGTAGTGGAGACCCAGTACTTC.

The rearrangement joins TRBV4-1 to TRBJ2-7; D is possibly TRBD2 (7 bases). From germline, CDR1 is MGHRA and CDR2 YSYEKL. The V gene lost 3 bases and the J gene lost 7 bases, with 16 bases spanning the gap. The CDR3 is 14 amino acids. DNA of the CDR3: TGCGCCAGCAGCCAGGGGGGCCAGGGAGGGGAGCAGTACTTC. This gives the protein CASSQGGQGGEQYF.

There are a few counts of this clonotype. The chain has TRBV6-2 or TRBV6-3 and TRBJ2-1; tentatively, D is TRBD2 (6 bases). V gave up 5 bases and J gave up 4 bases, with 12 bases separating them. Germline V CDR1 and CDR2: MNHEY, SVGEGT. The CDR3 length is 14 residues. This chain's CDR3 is CASSPFREYNEQFF. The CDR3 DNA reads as TGTGCCAGCAGTCCGTTTCGGGAGTACAATGAGCAGTTCTTC.

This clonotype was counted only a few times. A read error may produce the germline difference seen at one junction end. Here the CDR3 DNA reads TGTGCCGGCAGCTTAGACAGGGATCTTGGGCCTGAAGCTTTCTTT. This translates into CAGSLDRDLGPEAFF. The rearrangement links TRBV11-2 to TRBJ1-1; 7 bases map to TRBD1. The CDR3 is made up of 15 amino acids. The V gene's germline CDR1 is SGHAT and CDR2 FQNNGV.

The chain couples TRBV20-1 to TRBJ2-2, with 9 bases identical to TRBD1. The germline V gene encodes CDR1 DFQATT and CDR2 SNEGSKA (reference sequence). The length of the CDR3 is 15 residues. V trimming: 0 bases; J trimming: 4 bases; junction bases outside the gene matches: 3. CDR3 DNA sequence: TGCAGTGCTAGAGATACAGGGGGCCGCACCGGGGAGCTGTTTTTT. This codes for CSARDTGGRTGELFF.

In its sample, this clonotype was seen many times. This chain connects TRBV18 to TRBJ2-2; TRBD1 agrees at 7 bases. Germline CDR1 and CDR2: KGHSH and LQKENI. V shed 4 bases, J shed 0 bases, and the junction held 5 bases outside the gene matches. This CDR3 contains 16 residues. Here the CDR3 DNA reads TGTGCCAGCTCACTGCTGGGACAGCCGAACACCGGGGAGCTGTTTTTT. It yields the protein CASSLLGQPNTGELFF.

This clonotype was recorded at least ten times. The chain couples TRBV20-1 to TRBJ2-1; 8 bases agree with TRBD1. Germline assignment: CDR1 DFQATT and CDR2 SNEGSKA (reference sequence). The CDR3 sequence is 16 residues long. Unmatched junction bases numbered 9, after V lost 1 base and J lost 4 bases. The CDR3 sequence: CSARGQDRVTYNEQFF. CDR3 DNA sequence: TGCAGTGCTAGAGGACAGGACAGGGTAACTTACAATGAGCAGTTCTTC.

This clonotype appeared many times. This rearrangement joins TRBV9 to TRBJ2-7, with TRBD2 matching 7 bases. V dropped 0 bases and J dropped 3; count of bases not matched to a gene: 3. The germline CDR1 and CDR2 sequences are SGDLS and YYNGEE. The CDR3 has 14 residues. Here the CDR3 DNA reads TGTGCCAGCAGCGTAGCGGGGGGTCGCTACGAGCAGTACTTC. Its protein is CASSVAGGRYEQYF.

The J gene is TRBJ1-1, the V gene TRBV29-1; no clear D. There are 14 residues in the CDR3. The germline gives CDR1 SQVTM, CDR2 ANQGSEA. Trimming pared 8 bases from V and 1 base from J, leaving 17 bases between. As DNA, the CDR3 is TGCAGCCTAACCTCGGGCCTGTGGAACACTGAAGCTTTCTTT. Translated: CSLTSGLWNTEAFF. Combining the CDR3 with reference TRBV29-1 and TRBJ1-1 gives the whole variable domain SAVISQKPSRDICQRGTSLTIQCQVDSQVTMMFWYRQQPGQSLTLIATANQGSEATYESGFVIDKFPISRPNLTFSTLTVSNMSPEDSSIYLCSLTSGLWNTEAFFGQGTRLTVV.

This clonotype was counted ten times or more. CDR3 region: CAISGGVAQPQHF. CDR3 in DNA: TGTGCCATCAGTGGTGGTGTAGCTCAGCCCCAGCATTTT. V is TRBV10-3 and J is TRBJ1-5; D is unclear. V lost 4 bases, J lost 6 bases, and 10 bases lay in between. This CDR3 comprises 13 residues. In germline, CDR1 is ENHRY, CDR2 SYGVKD.

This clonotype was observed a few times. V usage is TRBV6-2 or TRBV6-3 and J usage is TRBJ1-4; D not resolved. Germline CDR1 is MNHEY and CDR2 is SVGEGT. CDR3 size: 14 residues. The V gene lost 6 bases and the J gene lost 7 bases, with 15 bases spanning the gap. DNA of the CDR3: TGTGCCAGCAGCCCCGAGCGGGTCGGTGAAAAACTGTTTTTT. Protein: CASSPERVGEKLFF.

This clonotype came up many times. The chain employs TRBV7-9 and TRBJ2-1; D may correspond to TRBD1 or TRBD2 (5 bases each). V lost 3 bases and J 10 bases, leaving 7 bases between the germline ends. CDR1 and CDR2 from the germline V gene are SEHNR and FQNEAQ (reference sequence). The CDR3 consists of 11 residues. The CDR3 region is CASSLGPEQFF. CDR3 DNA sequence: TGTGCCAGCAGCTTGGGACCCGAGCAGTTCTTC.

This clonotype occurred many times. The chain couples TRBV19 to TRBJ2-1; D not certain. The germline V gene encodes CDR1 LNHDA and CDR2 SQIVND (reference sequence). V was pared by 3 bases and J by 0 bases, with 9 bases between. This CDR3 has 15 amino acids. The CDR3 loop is CASSMALSSYNEQFF. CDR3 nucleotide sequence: TGTGCCAGTAGTATGGCGTTAAGCTCCTACAATGAGCAGTTCTTC.

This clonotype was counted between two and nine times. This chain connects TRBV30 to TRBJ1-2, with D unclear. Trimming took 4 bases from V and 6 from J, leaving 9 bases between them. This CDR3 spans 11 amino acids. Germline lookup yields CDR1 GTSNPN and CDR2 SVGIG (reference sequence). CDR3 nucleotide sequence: TGTGCCTGGAAGCCCCGGAATGGCTACACCTTC. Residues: CAWKPRNGYTF.

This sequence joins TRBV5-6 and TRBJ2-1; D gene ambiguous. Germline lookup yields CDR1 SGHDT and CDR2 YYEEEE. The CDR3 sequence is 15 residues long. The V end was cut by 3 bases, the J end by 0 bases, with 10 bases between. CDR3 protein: CASSSLIGSYNEQFF. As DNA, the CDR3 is TGTGCCAGCAGCTCCTTGATCGGCTCCTACAATGAGCAGTTCTTC.

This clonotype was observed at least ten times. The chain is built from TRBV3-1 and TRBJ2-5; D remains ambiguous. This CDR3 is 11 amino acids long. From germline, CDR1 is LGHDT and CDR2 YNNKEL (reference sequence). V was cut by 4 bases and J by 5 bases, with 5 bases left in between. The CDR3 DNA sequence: TGTGCCAGCAGCCGGTGGGAGACCCAGTACTTC. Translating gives CASSRWETQYF.

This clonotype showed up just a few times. The CDR3 reads CASSELASTDTQYF. The CDR3 nucleotides are TGTGCCAGCAGTGAATTGGCCAGCACAGATACGCAGTATTTT. This chain uses TRBV6-1 with TRBJ2-3; the D is unclear. Germline loops: CDR1 MNHNS, CDR2 SASEGT. CDR3 length: 14 residues. V lost 2 bases and J 0 bases, leaving 6 bases between the germline ends.

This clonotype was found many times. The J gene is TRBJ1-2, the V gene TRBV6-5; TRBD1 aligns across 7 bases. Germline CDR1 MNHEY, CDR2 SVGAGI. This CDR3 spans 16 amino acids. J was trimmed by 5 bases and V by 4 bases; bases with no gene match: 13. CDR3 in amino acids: CASSFFQPGTDYGYTF. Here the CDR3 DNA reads TGTGCCAGCAGTTTTTTTCAACCCGGGACAGATTATGGCTACACCTTC.

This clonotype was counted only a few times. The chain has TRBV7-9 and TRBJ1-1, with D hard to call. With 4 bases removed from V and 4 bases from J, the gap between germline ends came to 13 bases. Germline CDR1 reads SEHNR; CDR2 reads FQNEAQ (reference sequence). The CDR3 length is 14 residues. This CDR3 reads CASSSGLMPTEAFF. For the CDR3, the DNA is TGTGCCAGCAGCTCCGGACTGATGCCCACTGAAGCTTTCTTT. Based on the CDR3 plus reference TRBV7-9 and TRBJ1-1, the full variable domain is DTGVSQNPRHKITKRGQNVTFRCDPISEHNRLYWYRQTLGQGPEFLTYFQNEAQLEKSRLLSDRFSAERPKGSFSTLEIQRTEQGDSAMYLCASSSGLMPTEAFFGQGTRLTVV.

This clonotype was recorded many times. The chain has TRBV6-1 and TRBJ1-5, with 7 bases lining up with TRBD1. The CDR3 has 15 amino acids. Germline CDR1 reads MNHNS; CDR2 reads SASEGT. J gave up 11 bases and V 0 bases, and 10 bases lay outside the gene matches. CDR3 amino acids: CASSEATGRFGAQHF. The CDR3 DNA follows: TGTGCCAGCAGTGAAGCGACAGGGCGGTTTGGGGCCCAGCATTTT.

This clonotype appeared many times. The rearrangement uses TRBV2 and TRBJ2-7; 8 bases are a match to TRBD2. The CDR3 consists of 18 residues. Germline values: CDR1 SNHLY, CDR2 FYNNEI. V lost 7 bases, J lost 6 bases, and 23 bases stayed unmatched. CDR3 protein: CASIRERGAGLALSEQYF. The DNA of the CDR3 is TGTGCCAGCATTCGGGAAAGGGGCGCTGGACTAGCTTTAAGCGAGCAGTACTTC.

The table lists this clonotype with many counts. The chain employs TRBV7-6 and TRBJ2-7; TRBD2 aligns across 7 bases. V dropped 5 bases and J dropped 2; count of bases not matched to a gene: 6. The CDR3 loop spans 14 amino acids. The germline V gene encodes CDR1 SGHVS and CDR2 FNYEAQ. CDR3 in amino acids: CASSRRGETYEQYF. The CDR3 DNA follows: TGTGCCAGCAGCCGCCGGGGGGAGACCTACGAGCAGTACTTC.

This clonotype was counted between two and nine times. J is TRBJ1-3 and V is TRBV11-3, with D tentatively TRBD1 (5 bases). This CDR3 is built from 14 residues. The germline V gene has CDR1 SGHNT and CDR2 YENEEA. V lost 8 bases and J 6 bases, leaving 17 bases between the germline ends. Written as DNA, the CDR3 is TGTGCCAGCGGGGGGGGGATCTGGACAAACACCATATATTTT. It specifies CASGGGIWTNTIYF.

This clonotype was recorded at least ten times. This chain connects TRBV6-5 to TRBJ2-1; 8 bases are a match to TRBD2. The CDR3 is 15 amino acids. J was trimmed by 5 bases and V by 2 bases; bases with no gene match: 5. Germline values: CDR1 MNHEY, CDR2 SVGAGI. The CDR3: CASSYNTGGNNEQFF. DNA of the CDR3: TGTGCCAGCAGTTACAATACGGGGGGGAACAATGAGCAGTTCTTC.

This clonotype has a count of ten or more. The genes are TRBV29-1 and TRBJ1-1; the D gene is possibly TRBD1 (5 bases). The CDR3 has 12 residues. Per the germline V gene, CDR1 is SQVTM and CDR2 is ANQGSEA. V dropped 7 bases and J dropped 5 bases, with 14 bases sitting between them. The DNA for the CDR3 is TGCAGCGCCGGGGGGGTCGGGACTGAAGCTTTCTTT. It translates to CSAGGVGTEAFF.

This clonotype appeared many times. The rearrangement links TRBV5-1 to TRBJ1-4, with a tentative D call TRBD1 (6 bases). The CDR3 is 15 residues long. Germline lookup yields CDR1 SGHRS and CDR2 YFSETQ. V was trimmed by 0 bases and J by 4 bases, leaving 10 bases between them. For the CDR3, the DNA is TGCGCCAGCAGCTTGGGACAGGCTCATAATGAAAAACTGTTTTTT. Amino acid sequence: CASSLGQAHNEKLFF.

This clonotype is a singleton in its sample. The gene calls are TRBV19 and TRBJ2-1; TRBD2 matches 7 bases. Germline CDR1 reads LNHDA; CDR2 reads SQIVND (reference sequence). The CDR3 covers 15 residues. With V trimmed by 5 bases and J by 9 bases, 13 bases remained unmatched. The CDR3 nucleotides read TGTGCCAGTAGTTGGGGGGGTGGTGCTCCAGGTGAGCAGTTCTTC. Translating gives CASSWGGGAPGEQFF. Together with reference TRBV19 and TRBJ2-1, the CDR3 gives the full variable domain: DGGITQSPKYLFRKEGQNVTLSCEQNLNHDAMYWYRQDPGQGLRLIYYSQIVNDFQKGDIAEGYSVSREKKESFPLTVTSAQKNPTAFYLCASSWGGGAPGEQFFGPGTRLTVL.

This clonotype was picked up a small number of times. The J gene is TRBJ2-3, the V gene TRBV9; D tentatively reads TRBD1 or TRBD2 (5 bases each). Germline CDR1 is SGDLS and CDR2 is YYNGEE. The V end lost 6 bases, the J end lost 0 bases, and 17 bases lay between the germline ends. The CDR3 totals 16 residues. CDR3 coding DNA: TGTGCCAGCACCGAAGGGGAGCGAAGTAGCACAGATACGCAGTATTTT. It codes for CASTEGERSSTDTQYF. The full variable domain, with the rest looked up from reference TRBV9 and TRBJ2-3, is DSGVTQTPKHLITATGQRVTLRCSPRSGDLSVYWYQQSLDQGLQFLIQYYNGEERAKGNILERFSAQQFPDLHSELNLSSLELGDSALYFCASTEGERSSTDTQYFGPGTRLTVL.

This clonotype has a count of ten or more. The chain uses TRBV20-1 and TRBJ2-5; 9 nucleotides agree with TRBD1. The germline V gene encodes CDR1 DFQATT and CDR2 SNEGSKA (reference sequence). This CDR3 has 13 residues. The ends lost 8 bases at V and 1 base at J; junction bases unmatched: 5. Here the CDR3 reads CSLTGGIQETQYF. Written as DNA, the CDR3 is TGCAGTCTGACAGGGGGTATCCAAGAGACCCAGTACTTC.

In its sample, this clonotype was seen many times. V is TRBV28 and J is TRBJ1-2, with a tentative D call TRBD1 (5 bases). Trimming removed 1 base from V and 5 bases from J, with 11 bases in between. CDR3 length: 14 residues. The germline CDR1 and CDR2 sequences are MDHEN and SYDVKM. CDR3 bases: TGTGCCAGCAGTTTATTCTTCAGGGAATATGGCTACACCTTC. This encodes CASSLFFREYGYTF.

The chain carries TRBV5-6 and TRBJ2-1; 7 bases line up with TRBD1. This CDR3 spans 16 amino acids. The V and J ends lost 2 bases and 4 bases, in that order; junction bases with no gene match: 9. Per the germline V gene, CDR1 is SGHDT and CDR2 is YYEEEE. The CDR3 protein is CASSFVRGNLYNEQFF. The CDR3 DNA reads TGTGCCAGCAGCTTCGTCAGGGGGAATTTGTACAATGAGCAGTTCTTC.